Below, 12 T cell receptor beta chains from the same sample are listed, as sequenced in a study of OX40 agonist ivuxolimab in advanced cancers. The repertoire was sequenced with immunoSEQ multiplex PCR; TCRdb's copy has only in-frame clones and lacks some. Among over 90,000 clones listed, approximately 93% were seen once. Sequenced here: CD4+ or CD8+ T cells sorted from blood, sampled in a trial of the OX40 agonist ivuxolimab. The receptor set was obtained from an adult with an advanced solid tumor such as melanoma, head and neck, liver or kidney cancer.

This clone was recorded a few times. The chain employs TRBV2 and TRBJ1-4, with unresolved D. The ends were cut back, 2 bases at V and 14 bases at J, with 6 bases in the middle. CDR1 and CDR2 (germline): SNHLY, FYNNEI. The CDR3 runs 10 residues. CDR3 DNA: TGTGCCAGCAGTGAAAGTAAGCTGTTTTTT. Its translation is CASSESKLFF.

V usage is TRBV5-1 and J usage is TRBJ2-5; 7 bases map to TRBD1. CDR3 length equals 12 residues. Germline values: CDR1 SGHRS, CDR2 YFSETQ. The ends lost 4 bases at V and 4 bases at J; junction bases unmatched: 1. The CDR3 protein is CASSRDRETQYF. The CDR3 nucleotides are TGCGCCAGCAGCCGGGACAGAGAGACCCAGTACTTC.

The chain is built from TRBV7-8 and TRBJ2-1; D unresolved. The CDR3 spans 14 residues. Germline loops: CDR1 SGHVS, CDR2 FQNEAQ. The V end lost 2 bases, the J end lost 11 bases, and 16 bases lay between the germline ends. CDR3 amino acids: CASSLIPQPWQQFF. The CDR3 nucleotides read TGTGCCAGCAGCTTAATTCCGCAGCCCTGGCAGCAGTTCTTC.

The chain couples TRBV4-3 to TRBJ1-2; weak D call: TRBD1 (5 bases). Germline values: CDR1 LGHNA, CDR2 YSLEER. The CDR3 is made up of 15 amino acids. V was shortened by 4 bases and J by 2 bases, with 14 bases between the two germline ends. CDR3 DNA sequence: TGCGCCAGCAGCCCCCAGCTGGGGGAGAACTATGGCTACACCTTC. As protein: CASSPQLGENYGYTF.

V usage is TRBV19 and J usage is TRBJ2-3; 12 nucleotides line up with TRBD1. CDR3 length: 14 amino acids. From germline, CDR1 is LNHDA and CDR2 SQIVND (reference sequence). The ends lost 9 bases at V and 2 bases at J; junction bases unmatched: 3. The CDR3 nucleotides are TGTGCCAGCTGGGGACAGGGGGCCACAGATACGCAGTATTTT. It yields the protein CASWGQGATDTQYF.

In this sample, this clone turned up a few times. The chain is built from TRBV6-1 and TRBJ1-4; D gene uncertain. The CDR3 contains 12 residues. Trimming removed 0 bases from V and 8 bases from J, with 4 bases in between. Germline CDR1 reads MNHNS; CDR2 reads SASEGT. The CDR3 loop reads CASSEAFEKLFF. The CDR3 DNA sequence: TGTGCCAGCAGTGAAGCCTTCGAAAAACTGTTTTTT.

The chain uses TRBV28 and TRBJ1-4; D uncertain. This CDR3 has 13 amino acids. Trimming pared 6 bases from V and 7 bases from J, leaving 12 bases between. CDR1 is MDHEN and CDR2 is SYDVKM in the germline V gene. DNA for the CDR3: TGTGCCAGCAGCCGTAGCGGGCCTGAAAAACTGTTTTTT. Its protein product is CASSRSGPEKLFF.

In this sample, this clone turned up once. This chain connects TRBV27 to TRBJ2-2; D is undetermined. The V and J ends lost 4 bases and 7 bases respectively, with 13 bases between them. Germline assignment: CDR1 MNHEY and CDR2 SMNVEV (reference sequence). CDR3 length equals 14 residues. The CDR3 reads CASSYEVSVGELFF. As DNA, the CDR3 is TGTGCCAGCAGTTACGAGGTTTCCGTCGGGGAGCTGTTTTTT.

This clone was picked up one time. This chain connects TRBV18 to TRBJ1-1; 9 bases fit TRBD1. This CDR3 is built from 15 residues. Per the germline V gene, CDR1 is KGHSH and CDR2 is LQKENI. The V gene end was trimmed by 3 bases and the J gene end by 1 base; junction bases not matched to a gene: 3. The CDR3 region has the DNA TGTGCCAGCTCACCTAACAGGGGGCCGAACACTGAAGCTTTCTTT. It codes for CASSPNRGPNTEAFF.

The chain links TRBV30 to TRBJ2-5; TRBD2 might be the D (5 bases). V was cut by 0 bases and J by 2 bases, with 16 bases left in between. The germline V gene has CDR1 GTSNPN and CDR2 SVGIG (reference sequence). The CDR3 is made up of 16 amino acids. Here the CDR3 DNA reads TGTGCCTGGAGTGTACGAGAGGGAGAGGAGCAAGAGACCCAGTACTTC. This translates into CAWSVREGEEQETQYF.

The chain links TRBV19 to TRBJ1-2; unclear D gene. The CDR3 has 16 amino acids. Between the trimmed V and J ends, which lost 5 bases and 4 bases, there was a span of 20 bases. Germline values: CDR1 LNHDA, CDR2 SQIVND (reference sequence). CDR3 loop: CASSESPTAWVYGYTF. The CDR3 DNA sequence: TGTGCCAGTAGTGAGAGTCCCACCGCATGGGTCTATGGCTACACCTTC.

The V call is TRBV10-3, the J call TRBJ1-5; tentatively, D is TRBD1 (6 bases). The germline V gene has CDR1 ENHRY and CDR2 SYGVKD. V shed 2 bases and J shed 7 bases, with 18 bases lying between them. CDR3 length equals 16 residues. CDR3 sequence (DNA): TGTGCCATCAGTGAGGAGTCAGGGGCCCACGGGCAGCCCCAGCATTTT. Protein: CAISEESGAHGQPQHF.